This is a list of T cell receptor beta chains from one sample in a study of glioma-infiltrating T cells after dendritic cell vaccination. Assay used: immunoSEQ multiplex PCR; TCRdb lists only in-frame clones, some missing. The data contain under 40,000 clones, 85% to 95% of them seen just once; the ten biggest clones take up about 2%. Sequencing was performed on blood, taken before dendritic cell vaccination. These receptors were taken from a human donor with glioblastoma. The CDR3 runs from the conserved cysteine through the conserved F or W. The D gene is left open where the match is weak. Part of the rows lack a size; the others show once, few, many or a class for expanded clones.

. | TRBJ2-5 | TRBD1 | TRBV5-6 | TGTGCCAGCAGTTACACGAGGTCAGGGGGTGGAGAGACCCAGTACTTC | CASSYTRSGGGETQYF
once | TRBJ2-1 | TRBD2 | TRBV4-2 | TGTGCCAGCAGCCAAGAGGGGTCCAGCGGGGGATTGTATGAGCAGTTCTTC | CASSQEGSSGGLYEQFF
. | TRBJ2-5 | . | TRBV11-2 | TGTGCCAGCAGCTTAGTGTGGTATGTACTAGTAAATGAGACCCAGTACTTC | CASSLVWYVLVNETQYF
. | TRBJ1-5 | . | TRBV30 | TGTGCCTGGAGTCTGGGGCCGGAGCCCCAGCATTTT | CAWSLGPEPQHF
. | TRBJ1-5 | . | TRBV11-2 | TGTGCCAGCAGCCGAAACGGGGGTTTCAATCAGCCCCAGCATTTT | CASSRNGGFNQPQHF
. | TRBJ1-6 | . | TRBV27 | TGTGCCAGCAGTGCGCTACTTGGCTCCTATAATTCACCCCTCCACTTT | CASSALLGSYNSPLHF
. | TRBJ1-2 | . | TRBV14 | TGTGCCAGCAGCCCTTGGACAGACATTTATGGCTACACCTTC | CASSPWTDIYGYTF
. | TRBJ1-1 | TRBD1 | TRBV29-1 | TGCAGCGTCGAACCCGGGACAGGGGTAGAAGCTTTCTTT | CSVEPGTGVEAFF
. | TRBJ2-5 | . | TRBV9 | TGTGCCAGCAGCGTAGCCATGGCAAGAGAGACCCAGTACTTC | CASSVAMARETQYF
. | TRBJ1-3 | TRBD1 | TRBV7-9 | TGTGCCAGCAGCTTGATACAGGGGTCTGGAAACACCATATATTTT | CASSLIQGSGNTIYF
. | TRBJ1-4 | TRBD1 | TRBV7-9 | TGTGCCAGCAGCTCGACAGGGGATAATGAAAAACTGTTTTTT | CASSSTGDNEKLFF
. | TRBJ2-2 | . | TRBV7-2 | TGTGCCAGCAGCCTAACGGGACAAAACACCGGGGAGCTGTTTTTT | CASSLTGQNTGELFF
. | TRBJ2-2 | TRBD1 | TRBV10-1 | TGCGCCAGCGCCCCCGGAGACAGGGGGAACACCGGGGAGCTGTTTTTT | CASAPGDRGNTGELFF
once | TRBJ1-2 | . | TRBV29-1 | TGCAGCGTTCAGGGTCGATTCCCAGGGTATGGCTACACCTTC | CSVQGRFPGYGYTF
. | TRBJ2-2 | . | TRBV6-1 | TGTGCCAGCAGTGTAACAGGGTCGGGGACCGGGGAGCTGTTTTTT | CASSVTGSGTGELFF
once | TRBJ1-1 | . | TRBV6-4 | TGTGCCAGCAGTGACAGGGGTTTGACTGAAGCTTTCTTT | CASSDRGLTEAFF
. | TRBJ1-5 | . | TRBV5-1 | TGCGCCAGCAGCTTGGAAGGGGGCAATCAGCCCCAGCATTTT | CASSLEGGNQPQHF
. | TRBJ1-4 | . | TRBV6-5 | TGTGCCAGCAGTCCCCAGGGCAGGCCTAATGAAAAACTGTTTTTT | CASSPQGRPNEKLFF
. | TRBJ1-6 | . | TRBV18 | TGTGCCAGCTCGCGACAGGAGAATAATTCACCCCTCCACTTT | CASSRQENNSPLHF
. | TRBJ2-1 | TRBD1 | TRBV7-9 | TGTGCCAGCACCCCGGGACAGGGGAGGTACAATGAGCAGTTCTTC | CASTPGQGRYNEQFF
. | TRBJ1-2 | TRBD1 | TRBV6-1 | TGTGCCAGCAGAAACCGGGACAGCGTCTATGGCTACACCTTC | CASRNRDSVYGYTF
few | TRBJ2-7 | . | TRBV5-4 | TGTGCCAGCAGCTTGTTCGGCTCCTACGAGCAGTACTTC | CASSLFGSYEQYF
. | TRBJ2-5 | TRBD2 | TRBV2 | TGTGCCAGCAGTTCTAGCGGGGTGGGTCAAGAGACCCAGTACTTC | CASSSSGVGQETQYF
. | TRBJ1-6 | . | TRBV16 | TGTGCCAGCAGCCTCTCATCGGTGCCCCTCCACTTT | CASSLSSVPLHF
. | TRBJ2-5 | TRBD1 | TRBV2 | TGTGCCAGCAGTATCGTGAGGGGACAGCAAGAGACCCAGTACTTC | CASSIVRGQQETQYF
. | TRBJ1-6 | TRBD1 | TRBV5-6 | TGTGCCAGCAGCTCCTGGGACAGGGAAGTTAGGCATTCACCCCTCCACTTT | CASSSWDREVRHSPLHF
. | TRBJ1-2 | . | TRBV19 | TGTGCCAGTTCCGAGGAGTTACGGATCTATGGCTACACCTTC | CASSEELRIYGYTF
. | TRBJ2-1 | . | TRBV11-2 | TGTGCCAGCAGCCCCCTCGGGGATGAGCAGTTCTTC | CASSPLGDEQFF
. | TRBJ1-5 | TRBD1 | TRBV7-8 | TGTGCCAGCAGCGAACAGGGGAGCAATCAGCCCCAGCATTTT | CASSEQGSNQPQHF
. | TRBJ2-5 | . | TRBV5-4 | TGTGCCAGCAGCTTAGCAGCGAGGGGGCAAGAGACCCAGTACTTC | CASSLAARGQETQYF
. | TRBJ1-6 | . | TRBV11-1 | TGTGCCAGCAGCTTAGAGGGCGGGACGAGTAATTCACCCCTCCACTTT | CASSLEGGTSNSPLHF
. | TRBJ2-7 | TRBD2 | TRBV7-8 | TGTGCCAGCAGCTTAGCGGGACTAGCGGGGTACGAGCAGTACTTC | CASSLAGLAGYEQYF
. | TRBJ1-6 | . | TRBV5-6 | TGTGCCAGCACCCAACGGTGGGGCTCAAATTCACCCCTCCACTTT | CASTQRWGSNSPLHF
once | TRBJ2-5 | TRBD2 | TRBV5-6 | TGTGCCAGCAGCTTTACTAGCGGCGAGACCCAGTACTTC | CASSFTSGETQYF
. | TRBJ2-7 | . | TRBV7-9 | TGTGCCAGCAGCCCCCAGCGGTCCGAGCAGTACTTC | CASSPQRSEQYF
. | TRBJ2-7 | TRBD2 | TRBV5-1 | TGCGCCAGCAGCATACCAACTAGCGGGGGTAACTACGAGCAGTACTTC | CASSIPTSGGNYEQYF
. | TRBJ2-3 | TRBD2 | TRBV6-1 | TGTGCCAGCAGTGGACTAGCGGGGGGGCCAGATACGCAGTATTTT | CASSGLAGGPDTQYF
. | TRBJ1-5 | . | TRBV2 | TGTGCCAGCAGTAGAAACAGGGTGGGGAATCAGCCCCAGCATTTT | CASSRNRVGNQPQHF
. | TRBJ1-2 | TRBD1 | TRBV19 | TGTGCCAGTAGCCCGTGGGACCCGGGACAGGGGAATGGCTACACCTTC | CASSPWDPGQGNGYTF
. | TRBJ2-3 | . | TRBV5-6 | TGTGCCAGCACCTCCAGGGGCCCAGATACGCAGTATTTT | CASTSRGPDTQYF
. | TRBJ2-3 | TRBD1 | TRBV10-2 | TGCGCCAGCAGTGGCCTCAGGGGGCGTCTAGTAACAGATACGCAGTATTTT | CASSGLRGRLVTDTQYF
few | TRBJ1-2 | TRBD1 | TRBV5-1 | TGCGCCAGCAGCTTGGGTATCCGGGACAGGGCAAATTTCTATGGCTACACCTTC | CASSLGIRDRANFYGYTF
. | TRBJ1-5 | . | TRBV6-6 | TGTGCCAGCAGTAGGTCGGGTAGCAATCAGCCCCAGCATTTT | CASSRSGSNQPQHF
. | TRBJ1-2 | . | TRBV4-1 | TGCGCCAGCAGCCAAGGAAGGACGCAGCAGGGTGGCTACACCTTC | CASSQGRTQQGGYTF
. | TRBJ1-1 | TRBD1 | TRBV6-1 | TGTGCCAGCTCCTCTGGGCCAGGGACAGTAGCTTTCTTT | CASSSGPGTVAFF
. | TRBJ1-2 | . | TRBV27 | TGTGCCAGCAGTTTTGGAGGGATTGGATATGGCTACACCTTC | CASSFGGIGYGYTF
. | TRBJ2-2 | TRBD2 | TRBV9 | TGTGCCAGCACGGGGGGAGGGGACCCTAGCGGGGATTACACCGGGGAGCTGTTTTTT | CASTGGGDPSGDYTGELFF
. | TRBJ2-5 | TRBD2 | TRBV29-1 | TGCAGCGTTGAATTAGCGGGGCGGCAAGAGACCCAGTACTTC | CSVELAGRQETQYF
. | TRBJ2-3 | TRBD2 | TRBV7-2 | TGTGCCAGCAGCTTCGGCGGGGGGCGGGGAGATACGCAGTATTTT | CASSFGGGRGDTQYF
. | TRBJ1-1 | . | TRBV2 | TGTGCCAGCCTACGAGGGTACACTGAAGCTTTCTTT | CASLRGYTEAFF
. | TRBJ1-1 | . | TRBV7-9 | TGTGCCAGCAGCTTATTGGTCGGCACTGAAGCTTTCTTT | CASSLLVGTEAFF
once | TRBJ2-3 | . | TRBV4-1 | TGCGCCAGCAGCCAACCATCCGGAGGGTCCGGCACAGATACGCAGTATTTT | CASSQPSGGSGTDTQYF
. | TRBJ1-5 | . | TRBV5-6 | TGTGCCAGCAGCTTGGGGCAGAGGGATCAGCCCCAGCATTTT | CASSLGQRDQPQHF
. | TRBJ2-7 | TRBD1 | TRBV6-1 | TGTGCCAGCAGTGAATTTGGGACAGCCTACGAGCAGTACTTC | CASSEFGTAYEQYF
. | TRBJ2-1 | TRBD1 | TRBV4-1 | TGCGCCAGCAGCCAAAAAGGGGAAGGGGGCGCTTATAGCTCCTACAATGAGCAGTTCTTC | CASSQKGEGGAYSSYNEQFF
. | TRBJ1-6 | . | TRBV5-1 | TGCGCCAGCAGCTTGGGAGGGATAGTTTCACCCCTCCACTTT | CASSLGGIVSPLHF
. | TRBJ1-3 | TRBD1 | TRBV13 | TGTGCCAGCAGAAGGCAGGGGGCGCGGGGAAACACCATATATTTT | CASRRQGARGNTIYF
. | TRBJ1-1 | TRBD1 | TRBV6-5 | TGTGCCAGCATGAGGGACAGGGGAGCGAACACTGAAGCTTTCTTT | CASMRDRGANTEAFF
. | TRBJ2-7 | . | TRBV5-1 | TGCGCCAGCAGCTTTACCGGGAGCTATACCTACGAGCAGTACTTC | CASSFTGSYTYEQYF